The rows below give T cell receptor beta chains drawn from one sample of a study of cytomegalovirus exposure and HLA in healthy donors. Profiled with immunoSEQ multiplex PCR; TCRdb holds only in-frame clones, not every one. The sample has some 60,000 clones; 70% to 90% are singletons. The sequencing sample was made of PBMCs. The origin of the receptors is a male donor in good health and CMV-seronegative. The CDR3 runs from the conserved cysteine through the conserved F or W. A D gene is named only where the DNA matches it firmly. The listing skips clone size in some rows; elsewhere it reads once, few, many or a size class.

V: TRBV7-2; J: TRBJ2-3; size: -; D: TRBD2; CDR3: CASSSQRGGQPTDTQYF; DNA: TGTGCCAGCAGCTCCCAGCGGGGGGGACAACCCACAGATACGCAGTATTTT
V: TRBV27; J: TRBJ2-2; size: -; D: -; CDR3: CASCSEWGGELFF; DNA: TGTGCCAGCTGTAGCGAATGGGGCGGGGAGCTGTTTTTT
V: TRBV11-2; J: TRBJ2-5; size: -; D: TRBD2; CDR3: CASTEVPSGEETQYF; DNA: TGTGCCAGCACCGAAGTCCCTAGCGGGGAAGAGACCCAGTACTTC
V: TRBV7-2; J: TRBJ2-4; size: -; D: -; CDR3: CASTQPSSGNNIQYF; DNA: TGTGCCAGCACCCAGCCCTCTTCGGGAAATAACATTCAGTACTTC
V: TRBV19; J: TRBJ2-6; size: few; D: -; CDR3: CASSRSTGGSGANVLTF; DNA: TGTGCCAGTAGTCGGTCGACAGGCGGCTCTGGGGCCAACGTCCTGACTTTC
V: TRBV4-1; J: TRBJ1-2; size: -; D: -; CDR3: CASSQGGNGYTF; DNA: TGCGCCAGCAGCCAAGGAGGGAATGGCTACACCTTC
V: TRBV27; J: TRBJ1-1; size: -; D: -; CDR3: CASSLSTGTEAFF; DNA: TGTGCCAGCAGTTTATCTACAGGCACTGAAGCTTTCTTT
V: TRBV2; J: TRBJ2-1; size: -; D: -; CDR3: CASSDLLGVEQFF; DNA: TGTGCCAGCAGTGATTTACTAGGCGTTGAGCAGTTCTTC
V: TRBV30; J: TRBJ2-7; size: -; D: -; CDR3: CAWSENRDYEQYF; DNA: TGTGCCTGGAGTGAAAACAGGGACTACGAGCAGTACTTC
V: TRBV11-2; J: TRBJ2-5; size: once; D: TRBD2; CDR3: CASSPAGVEETQYF; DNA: TGTGCCAGCAGCCCGGCGGGGGTTGAGGAGACCCAGTACTTC
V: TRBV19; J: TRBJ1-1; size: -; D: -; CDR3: CASSSRGDNTEAFF; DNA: TGTGCCAGTAGCTCCCGGGGGGACAACACTGAAGCTTTCTTT
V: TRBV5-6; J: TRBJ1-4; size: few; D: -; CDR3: CASSFRSPNEKLFF; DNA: TGTGCCAGCAGCTTCAGGTCCCCTAATGAAAAACTGTTTTTT
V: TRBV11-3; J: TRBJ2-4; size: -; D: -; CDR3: CASSASEGIQYF; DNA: TGTGCCAGCAGCGCTAGCGAGGGCATTCAGTACTTC
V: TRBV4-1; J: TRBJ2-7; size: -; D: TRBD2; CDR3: CASSQKRGELTYEQYF; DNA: TGCGCCAGCAGCCAGAAGCGGGGGGAACTAACCTACGAGCAGTACTTC
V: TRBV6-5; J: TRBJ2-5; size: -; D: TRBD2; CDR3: CASKGAGGRRETQYF; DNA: TGTGCCAGCAAGGGAGCGGGGGGGCGTCGAGAGACCCAGTACTTC
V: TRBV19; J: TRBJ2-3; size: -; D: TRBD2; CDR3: CASSLGLAESTDTQYF; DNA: TGTGCCAGTAGTTTGGGACTAGCGGAGAGCACAGATACGCAGTATTTT
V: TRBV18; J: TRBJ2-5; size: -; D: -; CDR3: CASSHLYQETQYF; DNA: TGTGCCAGCTCACACTTGTACCAAGAGACCCAGTACTTC
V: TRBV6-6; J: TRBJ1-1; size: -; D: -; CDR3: CASSRQVSTEAFF; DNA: TGTGCCAGCAGTCGACAGGTGAGCACTGAAGCTTTCTTT
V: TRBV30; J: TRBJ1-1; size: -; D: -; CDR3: CAYGREEAFF; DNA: TGTGCCTACGGCCGGGAGGAAGCTTTCTTT
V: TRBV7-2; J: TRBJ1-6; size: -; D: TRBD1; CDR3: CAGSVGQGGSPLHF; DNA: TGTGCCGGCAGCGTGGGACAGGGGGGTTCACCCCTCCACTTT
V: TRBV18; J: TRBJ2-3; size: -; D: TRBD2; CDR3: CASSHQAGGSTDTQYF; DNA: TGTGCCAGCTCACATCAAGCGGGGGGATCCACAGATACGCAGTATTTT
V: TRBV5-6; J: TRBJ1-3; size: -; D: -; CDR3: CASSSSLGASSGNTIYF; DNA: TGTGCCAGCAGCTCCAGCCTGGGCGCATCCTCTGGAAACACCATATATTTT
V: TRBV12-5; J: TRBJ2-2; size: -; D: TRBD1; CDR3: CASGTGVTGELFF; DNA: TGTGCTAGTGGGACAGGGGTTACCGGGGAGCTGTTTTTT
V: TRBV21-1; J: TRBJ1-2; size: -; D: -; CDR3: CASSSQGSFDYGYTF; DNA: TGTGCCAGCAGCTCACAGGGTTCCTTCGACTATGGCTACACCTTC
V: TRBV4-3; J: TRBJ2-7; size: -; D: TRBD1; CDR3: CASSHSATGESYEQYF; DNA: TGCGCCAGCAGCCACTCCGCGACAGGGGAATCCTACGAGCAGTACTTC
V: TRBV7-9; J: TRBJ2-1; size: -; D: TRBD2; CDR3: CASSSQVGRAYNEQFF; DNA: TGTGCCAGCAGCTCCCAGGTCGGGAGGGCCTACAATGAGCAGTTCTTC
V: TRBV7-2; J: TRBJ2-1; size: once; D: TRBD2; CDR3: CASSLGGGPYNEQFF; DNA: TGTGCCAGCAGCTTAGGCGGGGGGCCTTACAATGAGCAGTTCTTC
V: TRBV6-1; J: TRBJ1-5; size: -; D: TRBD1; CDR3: CASRWDSHSNQPQHF; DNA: TGTGCCAGCAGATGGGACAGCCATAGCAATCAGCCCCAGCATTTT
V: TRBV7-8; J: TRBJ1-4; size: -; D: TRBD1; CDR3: CASRGWDRGSEKLFF; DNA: TGTGCCAGCAGGGGTTGGGACAGGGGGTCTGAAAAACTGTTTTTT